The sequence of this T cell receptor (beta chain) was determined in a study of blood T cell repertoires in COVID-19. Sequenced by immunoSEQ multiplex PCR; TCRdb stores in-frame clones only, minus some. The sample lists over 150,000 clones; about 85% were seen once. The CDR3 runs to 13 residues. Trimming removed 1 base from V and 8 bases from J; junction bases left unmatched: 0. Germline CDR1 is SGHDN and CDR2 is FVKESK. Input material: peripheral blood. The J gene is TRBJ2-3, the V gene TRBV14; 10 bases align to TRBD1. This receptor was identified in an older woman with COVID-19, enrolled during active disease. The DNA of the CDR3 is TGTGCCAGCAGCCAAGGACAGGGGGCTACGCAGTATTTT. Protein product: CASSQGQGATQYF.